Below are 13 T cell receptor beta chains sequenced from a single sample in a study of CXCR3-negative and CXCR3-positive naive CD8 T cells. Libraries were UMI-labeled 5' RACE TRB cDNA. For each CDR3 protein, TCRdb gives one entry from its re-call of the 5' RACE reads, without DNA. The listing contains fewer than 55,000 distinct CDR3 sequences. Sequenced sample: naive CXCR3- CD8+ T cells from blood. Stated subset: CD45RO-CCR7+CD27+CD95- naive CD8+ T cells lacking CXCR3 (TNR3-). These receptors were collected from a human donor in good health. Some clones in this sample may be carry-over from other donors' samples.

The chain links TRBV6-2 or TRBV6-3 to TRBJ2-1; TCRdb's assignment of TRBD1 cannot be checked, as there is no DNA. This CDR3 comprises 15 residues. Germline values: CDR1 MNHEY, CDR2 SVGEGT. The CDR3 here is CASSYGQGPYNEQFF.

The chain employs TRBV7-9 and TRBJ2-3. CDR3 length: 14 amino acids. CDR1 is SEHNR and CDR2 is FQNEAQ in the germline V gene (reference sequence). The CDR3 region is CASSSGGLADTQYF.

The V gene is TRBV19, the J gene TRBJ2-3. Germline CDR1 LNHDA, CDR2 SQIVND (reference sequence). The CDR3 has 13 residues. CDR3: CASMEGSTDTQYF.

The chain uses TRBV5-1 and TRBJ1-1. The CDR3 contains 15 residues. Germline CDR1 reads SGHRS; CDR2 reads YFSETQ. The CDR3 reads CASSLGFGGNTEAFF.

This sequence joins TRBV5-5 and TRBJ2-7; TCRdb names TRBD1, which stays unverified in the absence of DNA. The CDR3 sequence is 14 residues long. The germline V gene encodes CDR1 SGHKS and CDR2 YYEKEE (reference sequence). The CDR3 loop reads CASSASQGPYEQYF.

This chain links TRBV6-6 with TRBJ2-1; checking the TCRdb D call of TRBD1 is not possible without DNA. The CDR3 loop spans 15 amino acids. Germline V gene lookup returns CDR1 MNHNY and CDR2 SVGAGI (reference sequence). The CDR3: CASDPFPGTGGGQFF.

The chain joins TRBV29-1 to TRBJ2-3; TCRdb lists TRBD1, though no DNA is available to test this call. Germline values: CDR1 SQVTM, CDR2 ANQGSEA. The CDR3 length is 16 residues. The CDR3 protein is CSVPPGGASYTDTQYF.

The chain links TRBV28 to TRBJ2-7; the TCRdb D gene call, TRBD2, has no DNA to confirm it. The germline V gene has CDR1 MDHEN and CDR2 SYDVKM. CDR3 length: 12 residues. The CDR3 sequence is CASRELAGEQYF.

This chain joins TRBV4-3 and TRBJ2-1; TCRdb proposes TRBD2, but this gene call is untestable without DNA. The germline V gene has CDR1 LGHNA and CDR2 YSLEER. This CDR3 is 15 amino acids long. This CDR3 reads CASSQDGAGGNEQFF.

The chain employs TRBV7-6 and TRBJ1-1. CDR1 SGHVS and CDR2 FNYEAQ come from the germline V gene. The CDR3 is 14 amino acids. CDR3 residues: CASRDPSSHTEAFF.

The chain has TRBV4-3 and TRBJ2-7; TCRdb's D call of TRBD1 is untestable without DNA. CDR1 is LGHNA, CDR2 YSLEER, per germline. The CDR3 covers 14 residues. This chain's CDR3 is CASSQVEGSDEQYF.

V gene TRBV5-1 combines with J gene TRBJ2-1; TCRdb designates TRBD2, a call that cannot be tested without DNA. Germline CDR1 and CDR2: SGHRS and YFSETQ. This CDR3 has 14 amino acids. CDR3: CASSLDGGLDEQFF.

V usage is TRBV6-4 and J usage is TRBJ2-1; absent DNA, TCRdb's TRBD2 call cannot be checked. CDR3 length: 16 residues. Germline CDR1 reads MRHNA; CDR2 reads SNTAGT. CDR3 amino acids: CASSVAGDSGVDEQFF.